Listed here are 3 T cell receptor beta chains from one sample, sequenced in a study of OX40 agonist ivuxolimab in advanced cancers. Assay: immunoSEQ multiplex PCR; the TCRdb copy retains only in-frame clones and omits some. The sample shows roughly 120,000 clones, 92% of them seen only once. The sample here was CD4+ or CD8+ T cells sorted from blood, taken in a trial of the OX40 agonist ivuxolimab. The receptors come from an adult with an advanced solid tumor such as melanoma, head and neck, liver or kidney cancer.

The chain joins TRBV7-2 to TRBJ2-1; the match to TRBD2 covers 12 bases. CDR3 length equals 15 residues. With V trimmed by 7 bases and J by 5 bases, 6 bases remained unmatched. Germline CDR1 is SGHTA and CDR2 is FQGNSA. Here the CDR3 reads CASNLGLAGNNEQFF. The CDR3 nucleotides are TGTGCCAGCAACCTCGGACTAGCGGGAAACAATGAGCAGTTCTTC.

This rearrangement joins TRBV7-6 to TRBJ2-3, with D tentatively TRBD2 (7 bases). V was clipped by 1 base and J by 6 bases, with 20 bases between them. This CDR3 contains 17 residues. Germline-derived CDR1 and CDR2 are SGHVS and FNYEAQ. CDR3 sequence: CASSLERAGEGPDTQYF. The CDR3 DNA reads TGTGCCAGCAGCTTAGAACGGGCAGGGGAGGGCCCGGATACGCAGTATTTT. Full variable domain (missing parts from reference TRBV7-6 and TRBJ2-3): GAGVSQSPRYKVTKRGQDVALRCDPISGHVSLYWYRQALGQGPEFLTYFNYEAQQDKSGLPNDRFSAERPEGSISTLTIQRTEQRDSAMYRCASSLERAGEGPDTQYFGPGTRLTVL.

The genes are TRBV5-1 and TRBJ2-1, with 8 bases identical to TRBD1. CDR1 SGHRS and CDR2 YFSETQ come from the germline V gene. J was trimmed by 5 bases and V by 0 bases; bases with no gene match: 16. CDR3 length equals 19 residues. The CDR3 region is CASSLASGQGRSSNNEQFF. As DNA, the CDR3 is TGCGCCAGCAGCTTGGCCAGTGGACAGGGCCGTTCTTCAAACAATGAGCAGTTCTTC.